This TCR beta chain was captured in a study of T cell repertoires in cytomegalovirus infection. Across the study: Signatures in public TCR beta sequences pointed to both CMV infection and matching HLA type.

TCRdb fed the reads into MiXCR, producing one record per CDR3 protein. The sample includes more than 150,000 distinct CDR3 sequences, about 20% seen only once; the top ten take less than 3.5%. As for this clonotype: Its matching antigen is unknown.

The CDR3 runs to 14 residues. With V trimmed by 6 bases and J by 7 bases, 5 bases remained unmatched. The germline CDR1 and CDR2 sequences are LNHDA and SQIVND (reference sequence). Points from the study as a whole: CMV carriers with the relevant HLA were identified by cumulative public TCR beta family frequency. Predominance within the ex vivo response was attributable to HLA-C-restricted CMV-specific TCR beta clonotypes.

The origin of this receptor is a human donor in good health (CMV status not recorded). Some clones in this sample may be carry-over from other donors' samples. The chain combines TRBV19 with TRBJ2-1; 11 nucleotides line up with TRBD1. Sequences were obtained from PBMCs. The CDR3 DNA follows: TGTGCCAGTAGCGGACAGGGGGCCGGGAATGAGCAGTTCTTC. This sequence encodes CASSGQGAGNEQFF.